Below, one TCR beta chain is given with its context. Its antigen is unidentified. The record originates from a study of siplizumab effects on memory and regulatory T cells. Study-level points and caveats: Proliferating Tregs' suppressive function in siplizumab cultures went unconfirmed.

CDR3 length equals 14 residues. V gave up 4 bases and J gave up 3 bases; unmatched junction bases: 4. Looked up from germline, CDR1 is LNHDA and CDR2 is SQIVND (reference sequence). TCRdb's copy holds only in-frame clones and misses some; the assay was immunoSEQ multiplex PCR. The repertoire holds roughly 50,000 clones, with about 97% as singletons. Unstimulated naive, memory, effector memory and TEMRA subsets were sequenced, and this was done in a few donor pairs. The sequencing sample was made of naive CD4+ T cells sorted from blood. This chain links TRBV19 with TRBJ2-7; TRBD1 agrees at 9 bases. This receptor was taken from a human donor in good health. This CDR3 reads CASSTGTGFYEQYF. The CDR3 DNA reads as TGTGCCAGTAGTACCGGGACAGGGTTCTACGAGCAGTACTTC.